This T cell receptor (beta chain) was recorded in a study of metastatic and nonmetastatic thyroid tumors. Study at large: Both malignant and benign thyroid patients supplied peripheral blood and tumor or nodule tissue samples, across which the repertoires of these patients were then compared.

The entire patient cohort was treatment-naive prior to thyroid surgery. To note about this clone: This may be a read error, as it is one base from a much larger clone.

Germline V gives CDR1 SGHTA, CDR2 FQGTGA. Deletions cut 3 bases from V and 3 bases from J, with 11 bases between. This CDR3 contains 14 residues. Using MiXCR, TCRdb re-called clones from the PCR reads. Here the sample spans 25,000 to 40,000 clones, approximately 8% being singletons. This receptor was obtained from a female donor with papillary thyroid cancer or a benign thyroid nodule (not recorded which). Some clones in this sample may be carry-over from other donors' samples. The V gene is TRBV7-3, the J gene TRBJ2-5; D is unclear. Source material: blood. CDR3 amino acids: CASSLSWGKETQYF. Written as DNA, the CDR3 is TGTGCCAGCAGCTTGAGCTGGGGAAAAGAGACCCAGTACTTC. Full variable domain (outside the CDR3, taken from reference TRBV7-3 and TRBJ2-5): GAGVSQTPSNKVTEKGKYVELRCDPISGHTALYWYRQSLGQGPEFLIYFQGTGAADDSGLPNDRFFAVRPEGSVSTLKIQRTERGDSAVYLCASSLSWGKETQYFGPGTRLLVL.